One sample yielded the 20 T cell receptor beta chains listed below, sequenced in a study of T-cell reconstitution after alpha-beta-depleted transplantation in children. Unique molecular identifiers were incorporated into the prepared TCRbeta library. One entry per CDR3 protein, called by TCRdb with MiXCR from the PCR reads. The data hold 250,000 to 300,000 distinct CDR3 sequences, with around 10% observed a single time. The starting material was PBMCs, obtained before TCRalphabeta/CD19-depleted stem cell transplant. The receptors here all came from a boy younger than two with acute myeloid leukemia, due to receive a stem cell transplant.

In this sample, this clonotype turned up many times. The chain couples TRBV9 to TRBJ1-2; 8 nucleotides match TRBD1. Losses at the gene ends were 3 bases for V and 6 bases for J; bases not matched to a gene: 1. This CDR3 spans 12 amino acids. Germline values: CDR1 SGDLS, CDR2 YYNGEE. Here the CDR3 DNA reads TGTGCCAGCAGCGGGACAGGGCATGGCTACACCTTC. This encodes CASSGTGHGYTF.

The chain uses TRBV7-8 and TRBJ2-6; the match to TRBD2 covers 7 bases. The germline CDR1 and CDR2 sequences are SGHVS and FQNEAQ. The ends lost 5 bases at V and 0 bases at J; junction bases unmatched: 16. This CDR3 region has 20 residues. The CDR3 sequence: CASSLKKGSGTVSGANVLTF. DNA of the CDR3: TGTGCCAGCAGCCTCAAAAAAGGGAGCGGGACCGTCTCTGGGGCCAACGTCCTGACTTTC.

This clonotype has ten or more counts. The CDR3 nucleotides are TGCAGTGCTAGAGTCCGGGACAGGGGAGGGTCACCCCTCCACTTT. This codes for CSARVRDRGGSPLHF. The rearrangement links TRBV20-1 to TRBJ1-6, with 10 bases lining up with TRBD1. Germline values: CDR1 DFQATT, CDR2 SNEGSKA (reference sequence). CDR3 length equals 15 residues. With 1 base clipped from V and 10 bases from J, the junction kept 7 bases outside the gene matches.

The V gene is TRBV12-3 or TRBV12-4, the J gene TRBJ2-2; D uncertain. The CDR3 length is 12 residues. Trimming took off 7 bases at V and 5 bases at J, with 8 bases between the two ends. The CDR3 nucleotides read TGTGCCAGCACCCCCGGGACCGGGGAGCTGTTTTTT. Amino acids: CASTPGTGELFF.

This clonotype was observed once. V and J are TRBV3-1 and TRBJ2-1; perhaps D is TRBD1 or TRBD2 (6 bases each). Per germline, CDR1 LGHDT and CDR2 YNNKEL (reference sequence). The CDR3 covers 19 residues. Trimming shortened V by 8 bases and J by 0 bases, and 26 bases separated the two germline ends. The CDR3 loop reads CASCLDSRGPIRSYNEQFF. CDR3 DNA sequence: TGTGCCAGCTGTTTAGATTCCCGGGGGCCCATCCGCTCCTACAATGAGCAGTTCTTC.

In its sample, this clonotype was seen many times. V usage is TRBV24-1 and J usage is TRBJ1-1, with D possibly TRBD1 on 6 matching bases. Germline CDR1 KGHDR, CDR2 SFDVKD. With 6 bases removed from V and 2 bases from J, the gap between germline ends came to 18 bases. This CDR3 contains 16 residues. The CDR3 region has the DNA TGTGCCACCAGTCCTGGCGGAGCGGACAGCAACACTGAAGCTTTCTTT. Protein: CATSPGGADSNTEAFF.

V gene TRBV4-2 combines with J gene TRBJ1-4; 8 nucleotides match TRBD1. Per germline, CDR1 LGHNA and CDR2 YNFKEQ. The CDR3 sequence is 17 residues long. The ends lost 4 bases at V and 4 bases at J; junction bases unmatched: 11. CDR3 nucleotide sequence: TGTGCCAGCAGCCCGCCTGGGCGACAGGGGAATAATGAAAAACTGTTTTTT. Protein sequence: CASSPPGRQGNNEKLFF.

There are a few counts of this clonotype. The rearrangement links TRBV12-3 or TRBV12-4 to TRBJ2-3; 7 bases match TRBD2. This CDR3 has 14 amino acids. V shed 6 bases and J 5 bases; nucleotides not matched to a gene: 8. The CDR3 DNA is TGTGCCAGCAGCCCTGGGGGGGGTGGAGATACGCAGTATTTT. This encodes CASSPGGGGDTQYF.

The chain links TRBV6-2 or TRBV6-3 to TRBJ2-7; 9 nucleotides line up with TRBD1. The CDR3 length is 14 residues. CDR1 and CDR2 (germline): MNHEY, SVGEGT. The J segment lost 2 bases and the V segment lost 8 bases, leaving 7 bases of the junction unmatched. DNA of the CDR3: TGTGCCAGCGTAACAGGGGGCTTTCCCTACGAGCAGTACTTC. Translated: CASVTGGFPYEQYF.

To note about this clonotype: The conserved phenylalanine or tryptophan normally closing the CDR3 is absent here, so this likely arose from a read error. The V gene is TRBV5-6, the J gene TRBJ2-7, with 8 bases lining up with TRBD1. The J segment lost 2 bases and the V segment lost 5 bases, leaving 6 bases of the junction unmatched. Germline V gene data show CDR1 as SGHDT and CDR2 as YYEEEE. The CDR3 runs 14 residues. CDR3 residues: CASSSGTGPYEQYY. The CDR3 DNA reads TGTGCCAGCAGTTCCGGGACAGGCCCCTACGAGCAGTACTAC.

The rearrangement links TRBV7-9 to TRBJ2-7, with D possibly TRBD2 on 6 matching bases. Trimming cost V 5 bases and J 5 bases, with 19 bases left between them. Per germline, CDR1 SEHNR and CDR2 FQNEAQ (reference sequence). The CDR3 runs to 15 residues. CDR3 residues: CASSPGRLETDEQYF. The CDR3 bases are TGTGCCAGCAGCCCAGGGAGACTAGAAACCGACGAGCAGTACTTC.

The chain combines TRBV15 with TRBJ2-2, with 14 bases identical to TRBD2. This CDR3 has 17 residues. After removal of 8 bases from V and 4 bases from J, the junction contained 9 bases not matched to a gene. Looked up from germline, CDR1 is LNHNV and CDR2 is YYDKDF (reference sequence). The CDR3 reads CATGTSGSYGSTGELFF. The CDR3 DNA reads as TGTGCCACCGGGACTAGCGGGAGTTACGGGAGCACCGGGGAGCTGTTTTTT. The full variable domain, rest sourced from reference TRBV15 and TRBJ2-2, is DAMVIQNPRYQVTQFGKPVTLSCSQTLNHNVMYWYQQKSSQAPKLLFHYYDKDFNNEADTPDNFQSRRPNTSFCFLDIRSPGLGDTAMYLCATGTSGSYGSTGELFFGEGSRLTVL.

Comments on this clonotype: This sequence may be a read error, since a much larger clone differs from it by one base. CDR3 nucleotides: TGTGCCAGCAGTCCAACAGGGTTAGTTGGGCACACTCAGTACTTC. The encoded protein is CASSPTGLVGHTQYF. V usage is TRBV28 and J usage is TRBJ2-4; a weak D match, TRBD1 (6 bases). The CDR3 runs 15 residues. V shed 5 bases and J shed 12 bases, with 23 bases lying between them. Germline V CDR1 and CDR2: MDHEN, SYDVKM.

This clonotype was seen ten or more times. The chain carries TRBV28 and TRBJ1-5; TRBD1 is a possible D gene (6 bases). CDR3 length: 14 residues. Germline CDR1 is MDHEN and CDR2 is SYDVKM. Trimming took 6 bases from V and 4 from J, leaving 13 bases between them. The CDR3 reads CASSGYRENQPQHF. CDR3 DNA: TGTGCCAGCAGCGGGTACAGGGAAAATCAGCCCCAGCATTTT.

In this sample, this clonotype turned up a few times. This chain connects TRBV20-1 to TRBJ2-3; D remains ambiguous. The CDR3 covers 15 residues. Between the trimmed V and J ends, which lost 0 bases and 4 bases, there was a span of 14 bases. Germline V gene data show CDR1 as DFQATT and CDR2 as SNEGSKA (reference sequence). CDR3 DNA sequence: TGCAGTGCTAGAGATCCCGGATCCACCCCAGATACGCAGTATTTT. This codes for CSARDPGSTPDTQYF.

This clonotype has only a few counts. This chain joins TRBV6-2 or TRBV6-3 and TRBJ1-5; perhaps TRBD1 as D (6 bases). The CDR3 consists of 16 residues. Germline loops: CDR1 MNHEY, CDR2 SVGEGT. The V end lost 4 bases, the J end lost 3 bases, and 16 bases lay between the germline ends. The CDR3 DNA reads TGTGCCAGCAGTTCCCCACAGGAGGGGGACAATCAGCCCCAGCATTTT. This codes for CASSSPQEGDNQPQHF.

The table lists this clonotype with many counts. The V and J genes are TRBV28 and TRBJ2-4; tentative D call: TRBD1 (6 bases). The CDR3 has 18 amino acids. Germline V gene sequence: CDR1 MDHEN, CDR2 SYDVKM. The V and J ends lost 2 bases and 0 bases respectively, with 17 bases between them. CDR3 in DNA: TGTGCCAGCAGTTTAATTCTGGGTCGGGACATAGCCAAAAACATTCAGTACTTC. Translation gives CASSLILGRDIAKNIQYF.

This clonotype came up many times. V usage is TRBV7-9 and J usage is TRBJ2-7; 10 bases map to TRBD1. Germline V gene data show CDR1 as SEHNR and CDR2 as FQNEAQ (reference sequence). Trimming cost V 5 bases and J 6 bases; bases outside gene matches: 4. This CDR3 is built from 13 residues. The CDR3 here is CASSGWTGGEQYF. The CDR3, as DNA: TGTGCCAGCAGCGGCTGGACAGGGGGCGAGCAGTACTTC.

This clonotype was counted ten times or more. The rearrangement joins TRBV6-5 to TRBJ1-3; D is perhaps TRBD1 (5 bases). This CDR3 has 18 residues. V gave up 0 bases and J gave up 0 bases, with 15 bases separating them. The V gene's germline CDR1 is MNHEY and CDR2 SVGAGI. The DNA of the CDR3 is TGTGCCAGCAGTTACTCGATATCCAGGGTAATCTCTGGAAACACCATATATTTT. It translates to CASSYSISRVISGNTIYF.

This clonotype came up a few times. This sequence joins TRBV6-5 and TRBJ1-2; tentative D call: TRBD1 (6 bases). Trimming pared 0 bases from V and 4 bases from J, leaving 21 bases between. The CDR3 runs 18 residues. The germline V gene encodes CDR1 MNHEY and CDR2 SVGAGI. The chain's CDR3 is CASSYSSLVWGHGYGYTF. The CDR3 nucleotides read TGTGCCAGCAGTTACTCTTCCCTCGTATGGGGACATGGCTATGGCTACACCTTC.